This T cell receptor (beta chain) was recorded in a study of Tregs in tolerant kidney transplant recipients. Sequenced by immunoSEQ multiplex PCR; TCRdb stores in-frame clones only, minus some. The data hold around 86,000 clones, with around 90% observed a single time. To note about this clone: Germline and junction disagree at one end, which may indicate a read error.

The CDR3 length is 17 residues. The V gene's germline CDR1 is SEHNR and CDR2 FQNEAQ (reference sequence). The nonmyeloablative bone marrow transplants came from related graft donors, with transient mixed chimerism. This TCR was sampled from a human patient who received a combined kidney and bone marrow transplant. Some T cells may have originated in the graft donor. The chain links TRBV7-9 to TRBJ1-2; D perhaps matches TRBD1 (6 bases). This specimen consisted of CD4+ T cells from blood (PBMCs), obtained 24 months after the transplant. The CDR3 DNA reads as TGTGCCAGCGGCTTAGCTCGGAGGACTTCAGGGGTCCATGGCTACACCTTC. Translated, it gives CASGLARRTSGVHGYTF.